This is a list of T cell receptor beta chains from one sample in a study of T-cell memory formation after mild COVID-19. Via MiXCR, TCRdb re-called the 5' RACE reads, giving one row per CDR3 protein. Of 540,000 or so distinct CDR3 sequences listed, 20% are singletons. The sequencing sample was made of PBMCs or a T cell subset sorted from them (not recorded which). The receptors were sampled from an adult woman who had mild COVID-19 (a few samples of this study predate the infection). Cell type and time point are not known. The CDR3 runs from the conserved cysteine through the conserved F or W. Each record gives: CDR3 length, clone size, J gene, D gene, V gene, CDR3 protein, CDR3 DNA. A D gene is named only where the DNA matches it firmly. Only part of the rows carry a size: once, few, many, or a class if the clone is expanded.

14	.	TRBJ1-4	.	TRBV12-3/TRBV12-4	CASSSGRINEKLFF	TGTGCCAGCAGTTCGGGCAGGATTAATGAAAAACTGTTTTTT
20	few	TRBJ2-6	TRBD1	TRBV5-1	CASSLEGQGFSGAGANVLTF	TGCGCCAGCAGCTTGGAGGGACAGGGTTTCTCCGGAGCTGGGGCCAACGTCCTGACTTTC
15	.	TRBJ2-5	.	TRBV15	CATSRDKSLQETQYF	TGTGCCACCAGCAGAGATAAATCCCTGCAAGAGACCCAGTACTTC
13	.	TRBJ2-5	TRBD2	TRBV25-1	CATGLALQETQYF	TGTGCCACCGGACTAGCCTTACAAGAGACCCAGTACTTC
14	.	TRBJ2-1	TRBD2	TRBV20-1	CSAGLAGGSNEQFF	TGCAGTGCGGGACTAGCGGGAGGGAGCAATGAGCAGTTCTTC
12	.	TRBJ1-2	.	TRBV7-9	CASSSQAFGYTF	TGTGCCAGCAGCTCACAGGCGTTCGGCTACACCTTC
14	.	TRBJ2-7	.	TRBV6-2/TRBV6-3	CASSPPTSFNEQYF	TGTGCCAGCAGTCCCCCGACTAGTTTCAACGAGCAGTACTTC
13	.	TRBJ2-7	.	TRBV10-3	CAIRPRDNYEQYF	TGTGCCATCAGACCACGGGACAACTACGAGCAGTACTTC
17	.	TRBJ2-4	TRBD1	TRBV6-1	CASKQTGGGWSKNIQYF	TGTGCCAGTAAACAAACAGGGGGCGGCTGGTCCAAAAACATTCAGTACTTC
15	.	TRBJ1-1	.	TRBV29-1	CSVRGGGYLNTEAFF	TGCAGCGTAAGGGGAGGAGGGTATTTGAACACTGAAGCTTTCTTT
14	few	TRBJ1-1	.	TRBV14	CASNRAGSSTEAFF	TGTGCCAGCAACCGGGCAGGGTCAAGCACTGAAGCTTTCTTT
19	.	TRBJ2-7	TRBD2	TRBV6-5	CASSSPRSPTSGKIHEQYF	TGTGCCAGCAGTTCCCCGCGCAGCCCAACTAGCGGGAAAATCCACGAGCAGTACTTC
14	.	TRBJ2-7	.	TRBV6-2/TRBV6-3	CASSYSGPRYEQYF	TGTGCCAGCAGTTACTCAGGGCCTCGCTACGAGCAGTACTTC
14	.	TRBJ2-1	.	TRBV29-1	CSVRQSQWGNEQFF	TGCAGCGTTCGCCAGTCCCAGTGGGGCAATGAGCAGTTCTTC
14	.	TRBJ2-1	.	TRBV15	CATSTRVGYNEQFF	TGTGCCACCAGCACCAGGGTTGGGTACAATGAGCAGTTCTTC
14	.	TRBJ2-3	TRBD2	TRBV20-1	CSAPEASGGDTQYF	TGCAGTGCTCCCGAGGCTAGCGGGGGAGATACGCAGTATTTT
15	.	TRBJ2-3	TRBD2	TRBV9	CASSLSGGAGGTQYF	TGTGCCAGCAGCCTCAGCGGGGGGGCTGGCGGTACGCAGTATTTT
13	.	TRBJ2-7	.	TRBV7-2	CASSLENGYEQYF	TGTGCCAGCAGCTTAGAGAATGGCTACGAGCAGTACTTC
17	.	TRBJ2-3	TRBD2	TRBV4-1	CASSQVVVSGRGDTQYF	TGCGCCAGCAGCCAAGTGGTCGTTAGCGGGAGAGGAGATACGCAGTATTTT
14	.	TRBJ1-1	.	TRBV7-9	CASSLGRGFTEAFF	TGTGCCAGCAGCTTAGGCAGGGGCTTTACTGAAGCTTTCTTT
12	many	TRBJ2-3	.	TRBV7-9	CASSWLSDTQYF	TGTGCCAGCAGCTGGCTTTCGGATACGCAGTATTTT
16	.	TRBJ2-7	TRBD2	TRBV7-2	CASSLDTTSGSYEQYF	TGTGCCAGCAGCTTAGATACCACTAGCGGCTCCTACGAGCAGTACTTC
16	few	TRBJ2-7	.	TRBV6-5	CASSYSGQWGIYEQYF	TGTGCCAGCAGTTACTCCGGACAGTGGGGTATATACGAGCAGTACTTC
14	.	TRBJ1-5	.	TRBV12-3/TRBV12-4	CASTSTGSNQPQHF	TGTGCCAGCACCTCAACAGGGAGCAATCAGCCCCAGCATTTT
18	.	TRBJ2-7	.	TRBV21-1	CASSFARDGQNFYREQYF	TGTGCCAGCAGCTTCGCCCGGGACGGTCAAAATTTCTACCGCGAGCAGTACTTC
19	few	TRBJ2-3	.	TRBV15	CATSRSPGRGGGYTDTQYF	TGTGCCACCAGCAGAAGCCCAGGCCGGGGAGGTGGGTACACAGATACGCAGTATTTT
15	.	TRBJ1-2	.	TRBV7-3	CASSPYAGGAYGYTF	TGTGCCAGCAGCCCGTACGCGGGGGGCGCGTATGGCTACACCTTC
15	.	TRBJ2-3	.	TRBV7-9	CASSLTISSADTQYF	TGTGCCAGCAGCTTAACGATTAGCAGCGCAGATACGCAGTATTTT
11	.	TRBJ1-1	.	TRBV19	CASRTYTEAFF	TGTGCCAGTAGAACCTACACTGAAGCTTTCTTT
15	.	TRBJ1-5	TRBD1	TRBV7-9	CASSPGTDQNQPQHF	TGTGCCAGCAGCCCCGGGACAGACCAAAATCAGCCCCAGCATTTT
14	few	TRBJ2-1	.	TRBV6-1	CASSEGGTYNEQFF	TGTGCCAGCAGTGAGGGAGGAACCTACAATGAGCAGTTCTTC
15	.	TRBJ2-2	.	TRBV12-3/TRBV12-4	CASRAAGAQTGELFF	TGTGCCAGCAGGGCGGCAGGGGCCCAAACCGGGGAGCTGTTTTTT
14	few	TRBJ2-7	TRBD2	TRBV9	CASSERSGAYEQYF	TGTGCCAGCAGCGAAAGAAGCGGGGCCTACGAGCAGTACTTC
17	few	TRBJ2-1	TRBD2	TRBV11-2	CASSSTRLAGRVNEQFF	TGTGCCAGCAGCTCTACTCGACTAGCGGGGCGAGTCAATGAGCAGTTCTTC
14	.	TRBJ1-1	.	TRBV18	CASSPLSQGSEAFF	TGTGCCAGCTCACCCCTCAGTCAGGGGTCTGAAGCTTTCTTT
14	.	TRBJ2-1	.	TRBV9	CASSVEPSYNEQFF	TGTGCCAGCAGCGTAGAACCCTCCTACAATGAGCAGTTCTTC
13	few	TRBJ2-4	.	TRBV7-8	CASSPSAKNIQYF	TGTGCCAGCAGCCCCAGTGCCAAAAACATTCAGTACTTC
15	.	TRBJ2-5	.	TRBV2	CASSAAGSYQETQYF	TGTGCCAGCAGTGCCGCAGGATCGTACCAAGAGACCCAGTACTTC
14	.	TRBJ1-2	.	TRBV29-1	CSVIPGRANYGYTF	TGCAGCGTCATTCCGGGCAGGGCCAACTATGGCTACACCTTC
15	medium-sized	TRBJ1-2	TRBD1	TRBV6-5	CASSYRQGPADGYTF	TGTGCCAGCAGTTACCGACAGGGGCCGGCGGATGGCTACACCTTC
14	few	TRBJ2-1	TRBD1	TRBV29-1	CSVERGRVGGEQFF	TGCAGCGTTGAGAGGGGGCGCGTAGGAGGCGAGCAGTTCTTC
16	few	TRBJ2-3	TRBD2	TRBV2	CASSPLQPGLASTQYF	TGTGCCAGCAGTCCCCTTCAGCCGGGACTAGCATCAACGCAGTATTTT
14	.	TRBJ1-5	.	TRBV2	CASTSGREGQPQHF	TGTGCCAGCACCAGTGGGCGGGAAGGTCAGCCCCAGCATTTT
12	.	TRBJ2-3	.	TRBV20-1	CSAGDLGNTQYF	TGCAGTGCGGGAGATTTGGGGAATACGCAGTATTTT
15	.	TRBJ2-5	.	TRBV5-1	CASSLARSPKETQYF	TGCGCCAGCAGCTTGGCTCGGTCCCCCAAAGAGACCCAGTACTTC
17	few	TRBJ2-5	TRBD2	TRBV7-9	CASSLKTSTRSRLTQYF	TGTGCCAGCAGCCTGAAGACTAGCACACGATCTAGATTGACCCAGTACTTC
15	few	TRBJ1-1	TRBD1	TRBV5-1	CASSFDGQGWSLAFF	TGCGCCAGCAGCTTCGATGGACAGGGTTGGTCTTTAGCTTTCTTT
13	once	TRBJ1-2	.	TRBV6-5	CASSPRENVGYTF	TGTGCCAGCAGTCCAAGGGAGAATGTGGGCTACACCTTC
15	few	TRBJ2-4	.	TRBV11-2	CASSLLPIAKNIQYF	TGTGCCAGCAGCCTCCTTCCTATAGCCAAAAACATTCAGTACTTC
15	.	TRBJ1-1	.	TRBV5-1	CASSLHRSLNTEAFF	TGCGCCAGCAGCTTGCATCGGTCCCTGAACACTGAAGCTTTCTTT